The clone carrying this TCR beta chain has only a few counts. Its antigen is not identified. The sample comes from a study of identical twins. Whole-study findings and limits: Models underestimated how often monozygotic twins shared out-of-frame TCR alpha.

This CDR3 region has 13 residues. The V end was cut by 4 bases, the J end by 7 bases, with 14 bases between. TCRdb reprocessed the 5' RACE reads via MiXCR and lists one record per CDR3 protein. The sample records roughly 1,500,000 distinct CDR3 sequences, around 29% being singletons. Sequenced material: cord blood. This TCR derives from a newborn girl in good health. The chain recombines TRBV12-3 or TRBV12-4 with TRBJ2-7; D may be TRBD2 (6 bases). The CDR3 sequence is CASSWDLSREQYF. CDR3 DNA: TGTGCCAGCAGTTGGGACTTATCGAGGGAGCAGTACTTC.